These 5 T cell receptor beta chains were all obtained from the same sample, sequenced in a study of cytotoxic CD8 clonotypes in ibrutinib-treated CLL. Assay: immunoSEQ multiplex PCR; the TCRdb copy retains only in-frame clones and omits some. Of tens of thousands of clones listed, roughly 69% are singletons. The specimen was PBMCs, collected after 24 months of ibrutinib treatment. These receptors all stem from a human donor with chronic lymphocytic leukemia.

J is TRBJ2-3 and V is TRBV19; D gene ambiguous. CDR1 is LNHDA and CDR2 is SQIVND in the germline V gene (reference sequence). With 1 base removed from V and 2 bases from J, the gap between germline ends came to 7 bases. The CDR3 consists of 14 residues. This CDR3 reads CASSIGRNTDTQYF. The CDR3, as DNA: TGTGCCAGTAGTATAGGTAGAAACACAGATACGCAGTATTTT.

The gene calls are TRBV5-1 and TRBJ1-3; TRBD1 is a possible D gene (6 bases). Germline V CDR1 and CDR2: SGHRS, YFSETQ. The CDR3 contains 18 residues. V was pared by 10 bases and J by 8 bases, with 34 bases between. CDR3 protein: CAYGGGRMTLRGYDTIYF. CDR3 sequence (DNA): TGCGCCTATGGGGGCGGACGGATGACCCTGAGGGGGTATGACACCATATATTTT. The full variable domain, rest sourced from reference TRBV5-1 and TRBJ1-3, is KAGVTQTPRYLIKTRGQQVTLSCSPISGHRSVSWYQQTPGQGLQFLFEYFSETQRNKGNFPGRFSGRQFSNSRSEMNVSTLELGDSALYLCAYGGGRMTLRGYDTIYFGEGSWLTVV.

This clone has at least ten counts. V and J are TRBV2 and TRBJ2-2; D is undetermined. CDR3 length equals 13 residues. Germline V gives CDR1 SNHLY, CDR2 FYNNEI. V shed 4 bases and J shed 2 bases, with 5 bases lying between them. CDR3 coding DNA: TGTGCCAGCAGTGCATCCAACACCGGGGAGCTGTTTTTT. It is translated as CASSASNTGELFF.

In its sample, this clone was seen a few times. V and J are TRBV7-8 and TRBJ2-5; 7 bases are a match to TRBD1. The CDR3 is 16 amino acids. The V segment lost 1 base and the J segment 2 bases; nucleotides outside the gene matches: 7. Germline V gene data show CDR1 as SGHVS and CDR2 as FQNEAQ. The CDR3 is CASSLGPAGGQETQYF. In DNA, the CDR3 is TGTGCCAGCAGCTTAGGGCCGGCAGGGGGTCAAGAGACCCAGTACTTC.

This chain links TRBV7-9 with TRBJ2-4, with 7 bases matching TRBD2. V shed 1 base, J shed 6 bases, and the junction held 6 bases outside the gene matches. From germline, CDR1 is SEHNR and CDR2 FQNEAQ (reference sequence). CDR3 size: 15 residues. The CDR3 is CASSLVTGGGNIQYF. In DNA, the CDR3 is TGTGCCAGCAGCTTAGTGACGGGGGGTGGAAACATTCAGTACTTC.